This T cell receptor (beta chain) was captured in a study of blood T cell repertoires in COVID-19. The CDR3 has 18 residues. Germline lookup yields CDR1 SGHNT and CDR2 YYREEE (reference sequence). Losses at the gene ends were 4 bases for V and 1 base for J; bases not matched to a gene: 15. Sequencing used immunoSEQ multiplex PCR; TCRdb keeps in-frame clones, though not all of them. The sample has 350,000 or so clones; roughly nine tenths are singletons. The V call is TRBV5-4, the J call TRBJ2-5, with 8 bases identical to TRBD2. The clonotype comes from a woman aged 60-75 years with COVID-19, enrolled during active disease. Sequenced sample: peripheral blood. The CDR3 reads CASSLGVQRGPLQETQYF. Written as DNA, the CDR3 is TGTGCCAGCAGCCTTGGGGTGCAGCGGGGGCCGCTCCAAGAGACCCAGTACTTC.